This T cell receptor beta chain was captured by sequencing in a study of T cell repertoires in cytomegalovirus infection. TCRdb recomputed calls from the reads with MiXCR, one row per CDR3 protein. The sample carries approximately 500,000 distinct CDR3 sequences, approximately 15% recorded once. V lost 4 bases to trimming and J lost 8 bases, with 19 bases between them. Germline V gene sequence: CDR1 SGHRS, CDR2 YFSETQ. The CDR3 is made up of 15 amino acids. The rearrangement links TRBV5-1 to TRBJ2-1; tentative D call: TRBD2 (6 bases). Sample: CD8+ T cells from PBMCs. This receptor was identified in a human donor in good health (CMV status not recorded). Some clones in this sample may be carry-over from other donors' samples. The CDR3 is CASSRSSEGFDEQFF. The CDR3 DNA reads TGCGCCAGCAGCCGTTCTAGCGAGGGTTTCGATGAGCAGTTCTTC.